This TCR beta chain is from a study of shared clonotypes between healthy human individuals. Findings and caveats of the study: The study found lower generation probabilities in non-shared clonotypes than in those shared by all four donors. Rarefaction gave evidence that sorted-subset sequencing remained incomplete despite large depth.

Germline CDR1 and CDR2: SEHNR and FQNEAQ (reference sequence). Trimming at V came to 2 bases and at J to 4 bases, leaving 3 bases not matched to a gene. There are 16 residues in the CDR3. Turning to this clone: Its target is unknown.

TCRdb keeps only in-frame clones here, not all; method: immunoSEQ multiplex PCR. Of 1.5 million to 1.9 million clones listed, 95% to 99% are singletons. The material sequenced was naive CD4+ T cells sorted from blood. Sample subset: CD45RA+ positively selected. The chain carries TRBV7-9 and TRBJ2-2; 11 bases line up with TRBD1. The sequence derives from a man younger than 40 in good health. The CDR3 reads CASSLLGTGGTGELFF. The DNA of the CDR3 is TGTGCCAGCAGCTTACTTGGGACAGGGGGCACCGGGGAGCTGTTTTTT.